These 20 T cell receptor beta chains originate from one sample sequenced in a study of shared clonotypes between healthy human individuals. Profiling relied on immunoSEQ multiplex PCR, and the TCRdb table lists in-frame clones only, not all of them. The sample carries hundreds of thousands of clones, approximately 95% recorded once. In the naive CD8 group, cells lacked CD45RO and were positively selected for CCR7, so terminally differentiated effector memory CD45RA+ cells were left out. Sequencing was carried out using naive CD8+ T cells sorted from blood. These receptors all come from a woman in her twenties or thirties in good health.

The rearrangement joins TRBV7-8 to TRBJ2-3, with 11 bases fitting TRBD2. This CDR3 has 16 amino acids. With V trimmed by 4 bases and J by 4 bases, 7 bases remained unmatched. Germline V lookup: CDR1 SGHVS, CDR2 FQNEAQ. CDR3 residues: CASSWVLAGGADTQYF. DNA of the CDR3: TGTGCCAGCAGCTGGGTGCTAGCGGGAGGAGCAGATACGCAGTATTTT.

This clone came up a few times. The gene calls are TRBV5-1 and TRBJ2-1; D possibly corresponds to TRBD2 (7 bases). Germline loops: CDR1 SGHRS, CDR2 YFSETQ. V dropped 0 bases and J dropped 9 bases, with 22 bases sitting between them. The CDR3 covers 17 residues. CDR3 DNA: TGCGCCAGCAGCTTGGCCCCGGGGGGCAACCCCCAGGGTGAGCAGTTCTTC. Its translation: CASSLAPGGNPQGEQFF. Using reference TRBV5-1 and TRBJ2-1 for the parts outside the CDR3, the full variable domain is KAGVTQTPRYLIKTRGQQVTLSCSPISGHRSVSWYQQTPGQGLQFLFEYFSETQRNKGNFPGRFSGRQFSNSRSEMNVSTLELGDSALYLCASSLAPGGNPQGEQFFGPGTRLTVL.

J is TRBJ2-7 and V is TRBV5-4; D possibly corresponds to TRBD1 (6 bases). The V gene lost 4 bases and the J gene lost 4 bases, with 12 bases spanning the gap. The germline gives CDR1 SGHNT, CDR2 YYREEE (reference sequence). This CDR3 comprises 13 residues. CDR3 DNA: TGTGCCAGCAGCACGGGACAAGTATACGAGCAGTACTTC. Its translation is CASSTGQVYEQYF.

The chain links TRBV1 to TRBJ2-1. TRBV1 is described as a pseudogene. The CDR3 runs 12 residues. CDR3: CTSSQVPNEQFF. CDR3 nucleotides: TGCACCAGCAGCCAAGTTCCCAATGAGCAGTTCTTC.

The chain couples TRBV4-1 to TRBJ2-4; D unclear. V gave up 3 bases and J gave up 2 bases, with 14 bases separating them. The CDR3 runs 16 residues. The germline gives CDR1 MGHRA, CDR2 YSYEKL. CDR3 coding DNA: TGCGCCAGCAGCCAGGCCGGGTGGCGTACCAAAAACATTCAGTACTTC. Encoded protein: CASSQAGWRTKNIQYF.

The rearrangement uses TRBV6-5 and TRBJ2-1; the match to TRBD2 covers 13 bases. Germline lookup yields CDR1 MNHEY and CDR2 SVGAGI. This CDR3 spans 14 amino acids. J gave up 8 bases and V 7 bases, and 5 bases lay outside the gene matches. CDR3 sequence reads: CASTGLAGWDEQFF. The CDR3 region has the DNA TGTGCCAGCACGGGACTAGCGGGATGGGATGAGCAGTTCTTC.

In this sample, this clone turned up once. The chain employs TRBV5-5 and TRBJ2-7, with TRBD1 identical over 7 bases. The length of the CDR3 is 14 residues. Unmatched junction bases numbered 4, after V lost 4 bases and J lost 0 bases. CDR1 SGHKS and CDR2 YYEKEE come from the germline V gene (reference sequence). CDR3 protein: CASSLRDSSYEQYF. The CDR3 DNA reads TGTGCCAGCAGCCTCCGGGACAGCTCCTACGAGCAGTACTTC.

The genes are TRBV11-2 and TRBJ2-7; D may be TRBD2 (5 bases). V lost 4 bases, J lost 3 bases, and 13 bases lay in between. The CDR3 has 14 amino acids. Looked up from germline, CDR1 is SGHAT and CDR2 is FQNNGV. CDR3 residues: CASSSGRVSYEQYF. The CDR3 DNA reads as TGTGCCAGCAGCTCGGGGAGAGTTAGCTACGAGCAGTACTTC.

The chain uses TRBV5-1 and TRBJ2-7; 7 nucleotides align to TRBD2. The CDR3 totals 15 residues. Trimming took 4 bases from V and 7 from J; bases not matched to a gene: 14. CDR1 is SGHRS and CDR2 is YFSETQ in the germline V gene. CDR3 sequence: CASSPRTRSREEQYF. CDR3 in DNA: TGCGCCAGCAGCCCGCGGACTAGAAGTAGAGAAGAGCAGTACTTC.

DNA for the CDR3: TGTGCCAGCAGTTTAGGTCAGGGGGCTGAAGCTTTCTTT. It yields the protein CASSLGQGAEAFF. The V and J genes are TRBV27 and TRBJ1-1, with 7 bases aligning to TRBD1. The CDR3 is 13 residues long. CDR1 MNHEY and CDR2 SMNVEV come from the germline V gene (reference sequence). Trimming removed 2 bases from V and 6 bases from J; junction bases left unmatched: 3.

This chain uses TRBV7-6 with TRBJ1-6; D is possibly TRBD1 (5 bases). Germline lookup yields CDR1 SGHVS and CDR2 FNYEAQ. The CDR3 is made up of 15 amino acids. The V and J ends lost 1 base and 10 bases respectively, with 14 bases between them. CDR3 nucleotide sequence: TGTGCCAGCAGCTTAGTCGCCGCAGGGCGCTCACCCCTCCACTTT. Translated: CASSLVAAGRSPLHF.

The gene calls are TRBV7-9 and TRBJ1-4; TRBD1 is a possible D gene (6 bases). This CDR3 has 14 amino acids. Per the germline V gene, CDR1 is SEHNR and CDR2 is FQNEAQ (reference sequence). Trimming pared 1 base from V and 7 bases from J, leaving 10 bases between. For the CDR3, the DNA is TGTGCCAGCAGCTTAGGGGGGCAGGGTGAAAAACTGTTTTTT. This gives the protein CASSLGGQGEKLFF.

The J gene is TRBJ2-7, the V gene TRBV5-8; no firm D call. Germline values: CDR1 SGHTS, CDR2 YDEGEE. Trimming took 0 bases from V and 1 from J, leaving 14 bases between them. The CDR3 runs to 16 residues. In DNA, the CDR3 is TGTGCCAGCAGCTTGGGCCCTTGGACGGTGTCCTACGAGCAGTACTTC. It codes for CASSLGPWTVSYEQYF.

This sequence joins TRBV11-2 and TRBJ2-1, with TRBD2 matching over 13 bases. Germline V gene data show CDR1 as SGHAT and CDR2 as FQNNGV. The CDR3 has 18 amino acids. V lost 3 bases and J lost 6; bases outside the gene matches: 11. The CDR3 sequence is CASSLMTSGRRSGNEQFF. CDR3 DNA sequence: TGTGCCAGCAGCTTGATGACTAGCGGGAGGAGGTCGGGCAATGAGCAGTTCTTC.

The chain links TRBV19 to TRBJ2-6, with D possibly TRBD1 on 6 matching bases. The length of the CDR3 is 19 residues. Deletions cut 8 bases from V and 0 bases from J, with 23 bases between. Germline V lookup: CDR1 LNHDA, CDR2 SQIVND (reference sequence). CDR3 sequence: CASEDSHNVLRSGANVLTF. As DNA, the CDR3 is TGTGCCAGTGAGGACAGCCACAATGTCTTACGCTCTGGGGCCAACGTCCTGACTTTC.

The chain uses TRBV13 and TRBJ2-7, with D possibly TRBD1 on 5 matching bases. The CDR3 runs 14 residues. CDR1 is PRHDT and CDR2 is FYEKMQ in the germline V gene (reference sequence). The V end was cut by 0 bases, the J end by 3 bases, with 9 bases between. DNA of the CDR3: TGTGCCAGCAGCTTAGGCGGCGACAGCTACGAGCAGTACTTC. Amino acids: CASSLGGDSYEQYF. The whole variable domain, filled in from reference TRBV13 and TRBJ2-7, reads AAGVIQSPRHLIKEKRETATLKCYPIPRHDTVYWYQQGPGQDPQFLISFYEKMQSDKGSIPDRFSAQQFSDYHSELNMSSLELGDSALYFCASSLGGDSYEQYFGPGTRLTVT.

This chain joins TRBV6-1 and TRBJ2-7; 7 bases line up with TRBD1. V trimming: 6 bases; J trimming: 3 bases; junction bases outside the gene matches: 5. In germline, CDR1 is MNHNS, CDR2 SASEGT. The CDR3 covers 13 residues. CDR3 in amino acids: CASRPGQIYEQYF. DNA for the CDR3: TGTGCCAGCAGACCGGGACAGATCTACGAGCAGTACTTC.

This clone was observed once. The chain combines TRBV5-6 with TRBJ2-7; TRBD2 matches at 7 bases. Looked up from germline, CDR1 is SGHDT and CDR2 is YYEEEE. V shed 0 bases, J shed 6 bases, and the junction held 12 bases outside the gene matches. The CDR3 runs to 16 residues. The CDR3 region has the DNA TGTGCCAGCAGCTTGGTCCCGGGGGGAGAGGGCCCCGAGCAGTACTTC. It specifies CASSLVPGGEGPEQYF.

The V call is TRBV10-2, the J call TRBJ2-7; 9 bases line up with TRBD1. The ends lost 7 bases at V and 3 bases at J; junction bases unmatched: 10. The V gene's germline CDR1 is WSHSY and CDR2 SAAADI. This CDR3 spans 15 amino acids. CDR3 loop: CASNPRDREFYEQYF. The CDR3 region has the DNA TGCGCCAGCAACCCTCGGGACAGGGAATTCTACGAGCAGTACTTC.

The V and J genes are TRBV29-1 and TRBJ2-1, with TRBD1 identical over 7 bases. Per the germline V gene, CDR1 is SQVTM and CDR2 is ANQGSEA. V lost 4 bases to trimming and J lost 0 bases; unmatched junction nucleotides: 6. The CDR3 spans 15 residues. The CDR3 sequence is CSVGGPGGSYNEQFF. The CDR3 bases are TGCAGCGTTGGCGGTCCAGGGGGCTCCTACAATGAGCAGTTCTTC.